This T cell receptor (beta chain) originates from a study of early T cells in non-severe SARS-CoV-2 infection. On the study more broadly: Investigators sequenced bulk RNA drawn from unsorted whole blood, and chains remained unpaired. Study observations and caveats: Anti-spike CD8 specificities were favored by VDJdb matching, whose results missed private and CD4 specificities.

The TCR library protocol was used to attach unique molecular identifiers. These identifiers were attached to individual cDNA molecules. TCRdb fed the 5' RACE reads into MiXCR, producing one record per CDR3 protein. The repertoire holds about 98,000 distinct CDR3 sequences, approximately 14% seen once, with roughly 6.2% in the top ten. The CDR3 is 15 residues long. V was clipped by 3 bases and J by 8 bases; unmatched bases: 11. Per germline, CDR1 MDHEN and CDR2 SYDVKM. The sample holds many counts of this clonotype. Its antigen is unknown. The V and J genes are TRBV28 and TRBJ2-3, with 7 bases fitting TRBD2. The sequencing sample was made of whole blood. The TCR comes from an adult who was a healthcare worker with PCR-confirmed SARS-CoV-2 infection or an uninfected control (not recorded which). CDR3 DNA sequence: TGTGCCAGCAGTTTGTTCTCCCGGGGCGGGGGTACGCAGTATTTT. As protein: CASSLFSRGGGTQYF.